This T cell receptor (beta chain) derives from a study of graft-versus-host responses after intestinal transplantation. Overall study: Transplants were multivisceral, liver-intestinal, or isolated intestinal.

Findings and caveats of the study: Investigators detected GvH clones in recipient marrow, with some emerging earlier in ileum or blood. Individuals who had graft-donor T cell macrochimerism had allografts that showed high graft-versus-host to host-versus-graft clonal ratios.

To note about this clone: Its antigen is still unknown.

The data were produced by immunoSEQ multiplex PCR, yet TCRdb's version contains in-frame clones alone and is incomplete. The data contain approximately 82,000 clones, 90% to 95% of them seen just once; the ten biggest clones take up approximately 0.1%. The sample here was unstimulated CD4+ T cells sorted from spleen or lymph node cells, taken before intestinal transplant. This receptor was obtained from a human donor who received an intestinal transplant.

The CDR3 sequence: CASSLAGGIYEQYF. CDR3 nucleotide sequence: TGTGCCAGCAGCTTGGCAGGGGGGATCTACGAGCAGTACTTC. The gene calls are TRBV5-6 and TRBJ2-7; possible D gene TRBD1, 7 bases. The germline V and J ends were trimmed by 0 bases and 3 bases, with 10 bases remaining between them. CDR3 length: 14 residues. Germline loops: CDR1 SGHDT, CDR2 YYEEEE.